The rows below give T cell receptor beta chains drawn from one sample of a study of OX40 agonist ivuxolimab in advanced cancers. Sequencing was performed with immunoSEQ multiplex PCR; in TCRdb, only in-frame clones are kept and a portion is missing. The table has 60,000 to 75,000 clones, roughly 83% seen once; the top ten hold approximately 7.9%. The material sequenced was CD4+ or CD8+ T cells sorted from blood, taken in a trial of the OX40 agonist ivuxolimab. The receptors here all came from an adult with an advanced solid tumor such as melanoma, head and neck, liver or kidney cancer. Both conserved end residues are part of each CDR3. The D gene is left open where the match is weak.

J: TRBJ1-5
V: TRBV25-1
D: -
DNA: TGTGCCAGCAGTGTCGGGGGTAGACTTAATCAGCCCCAGCATTTT
CDR3: CASSVGGRLNQPQHF

J: TRBJ1-6
V: TRBV28
D: -
DNA: TGTGCCAGCAAGGGACTACCGAATTCACCCCTCCACTTT
CDR3: CASKGLPNSPLHF

J: TRBJ2-1
V: TRBV6-5
D: -
DNA: TGTGCCAGCAGTTTAACCCGGGACCACTCCTACAATGAGCAGTTCTTC
CDR3: CASSLTRDHSYNEQFF

J: TRBJ2-1
V: TRBV9
D: -
DNA: TGTGCCAGCAGCGTAGACGGGAGAGGAGACAATGAGCAGTTCTTC
CDR3: CASSVDGRGDNEQFF

J: TRBJ1-2
V: TRBV12-5
D: -
DNA: TGTGCTAGTGGTTCCGACTTATACTATGGCTACACCTTC
CDR3: CASGSDLYYGYTF

J: TRBJ2-1
V: TRBV2
D: TRBD2
DNA: TGTGCCAGCAGTGGACTAGCGGGGGGGCAGTTCTACAATGAGCAGTTCTTC
CDR3: CASSGLAGGQFYNEQFF

J: TRBJ2-3
V: TRBV9
D: -
DNA: TGTGCCAGCAGCGGGGGCGGAACAGATACGCAGTATTTT
CDR3: CASSGGGTDTQYF

J: TRBJ1-1
V: TRBV7-6
D: -
DNA: TGTGCCAGCAGCTTAGCGGGTTTAAGGACCGGAGCTTTCTTT
CDR3: CASSLAGLRTGAFF

J: TRBJ2-5
V: TRBV29-1
D: -
DNA: TGCAGCGTTGAAGCGTCAGATCCGGAGACCCAGTACTTC
CDR3: CSVEASDPETQYF

J: TRBJ2-5
V: TRBV7-2
D: -
DNA: TGTGCCAGCAGCCAGCGGGAGACCCAGTACTTC
CDR3: CASSQRETQYF

J: TRBJ1-1
V: TRBV19
D: -
DNA: TGTGCCAGTAGTAAGCGGGAGAACACTGAAGCTTTCTTT
CDR3: CASSKRENTEAFF

J: TRBJ2-1
V: TRBV6-5
D: TRBD1
DNA: TGTGCCAGCAAGGACAGGGGGTCCTACAATGAGCAGTTCTTC
CDR3: CASKDRGSYNEQFF

J: TRBJ1-2
V: TRBV10-3
D: -
DNA: TGTGCCATCAGTGAGGCAGGGCCCCGCTATGGCTACACCTTC
CDR3: CAISEAGPRYGYTF

J: TRBJ1-5
V: TRBV2
D: TRBD1
DNA: TGTGCCAGCAGGACAGACAGGGGAGGTAGCAATCAGCCCCAGCATTTT
CDR3: CASRTDRGGSNQPQHF

J: TRBJ2-7
V: TRBV11-2
D: -
DNA: TGTGCCAGCAGCCGAACAGGACATCTACAACCCTACGAGCAGTACTTC
CDR3: CASSRTGHLQPYEQYF